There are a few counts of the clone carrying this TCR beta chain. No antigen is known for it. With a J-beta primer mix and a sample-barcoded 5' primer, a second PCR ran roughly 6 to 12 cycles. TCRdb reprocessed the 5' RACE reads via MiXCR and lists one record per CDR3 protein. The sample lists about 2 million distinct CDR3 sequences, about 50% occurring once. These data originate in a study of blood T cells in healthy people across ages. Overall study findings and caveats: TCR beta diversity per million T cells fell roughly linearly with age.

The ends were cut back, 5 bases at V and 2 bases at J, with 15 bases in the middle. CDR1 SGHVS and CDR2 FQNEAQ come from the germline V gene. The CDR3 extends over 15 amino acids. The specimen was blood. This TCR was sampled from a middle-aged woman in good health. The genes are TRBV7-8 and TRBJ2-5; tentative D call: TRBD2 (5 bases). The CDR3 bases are TGTGCCAGCAGCGCGGGTATCTCGTCACAAGAGACCCAGTACTTC. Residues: CASSAGISSQETQYF.